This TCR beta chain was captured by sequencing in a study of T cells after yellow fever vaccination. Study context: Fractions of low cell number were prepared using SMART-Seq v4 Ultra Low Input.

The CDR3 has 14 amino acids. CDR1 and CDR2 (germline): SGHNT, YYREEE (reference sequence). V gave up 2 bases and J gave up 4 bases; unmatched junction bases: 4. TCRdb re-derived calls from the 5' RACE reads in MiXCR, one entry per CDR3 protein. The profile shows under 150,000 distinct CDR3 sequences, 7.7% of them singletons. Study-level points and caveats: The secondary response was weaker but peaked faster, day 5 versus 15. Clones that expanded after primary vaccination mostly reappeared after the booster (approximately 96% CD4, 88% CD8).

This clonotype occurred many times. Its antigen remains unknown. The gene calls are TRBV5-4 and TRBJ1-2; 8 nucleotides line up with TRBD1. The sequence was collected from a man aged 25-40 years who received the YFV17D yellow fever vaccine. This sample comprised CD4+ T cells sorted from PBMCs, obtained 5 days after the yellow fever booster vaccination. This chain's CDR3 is CASSFRDRGYGYTF. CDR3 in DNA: TGTGCCAGCAGCTTTCGAGACAGGGGCTATGGCTACACCTTC. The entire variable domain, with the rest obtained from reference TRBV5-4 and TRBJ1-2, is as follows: ETGVTQSPTHLIKTRGQQVTLRCSSQSGHNTVSWYQQALGQGPQFIFQYYREEENGRGNFPPRFSGLQFPNYSSELNVNALELDDSALYLCASSFRDRGYGYTFGSGTRLTVV.